This T cell receptor (beta chain) was sequenced during a study of radiotherapy plus CTLA-4 blockade in lung cancer. This CDR3 has 15 residues. Germline V CDR1 and CDR2: ENHRY, SYGVKD. V dropped 5 bases and J dropped 6 bases, with 16 bases sitting between them. This table comes from immunoSEQ multiplex PCR, and its TCRdb copy is limited to in-frame clones, with some not included. The sample gives 90,000 to 100,000 clones, about 91% of which show up once; approximately 5% is in the top ten. This chain connects TRBV10-3 to TRBJ2-2; D may correspond to TRBD1 or TRBD2 (6 bases each). Source: peripheral blood, taken from a patient treated with radiotherapy plus ipilimumab. The sequence was obtained from a human donor with non-small cell lung cancer that progressed on radiotherapy plus ipilimumab. CDR3: CAISKGGSTAGELFF. Here the CDR3 DNA reads TGTGCCATCAGTAAAGGGGGGAGCACCGCCGGGGAGCTGTTTTTT.